These 30 T cell receptor beta chains originate from one sample sequenced in a study of shared clonotypes between healthy human individuals. The table came from immunoSEQ multiplex PCR; TCRdb's copy has only in-frame clones and leaves some out. The sample records more than 1.2 million clones, approximately 98.5% being singletons. The material sequenced was naive CD4+ T cells sorted from blood. Subset indicated: CD45RA+ positively selected. These receptors came from a man aged 25 to 40 in good health.

The genes are TRBV7-9 and TRBJ2-7; 7 nucleotides agree with TRBD2. Trimming removed 2 bases from V and 3 bases from J; junction bases left unmatched: 7. The length of the CDR3 is 15 residues. Germline V lookup: CDR1 SEHNR, CDR2 FQNEAQ (reference sequence). CDR3 in DNA: TGTGCCAGCAGCTTATATACGGGAGGAGGCTACGAGCAGTACTTC. Its translation: CASSLYTGGGYEQYF. The whole variable domain, filled in from reference TRBV7-9 and TRBJ2-7, reads DTGVSQNPRHKITKRGQNVTFRCDPISEHNRLYWYRQTLGQGPEFLTYFQNEAQLEKSRLLSDRFSAERPKGSFSTLEIQRTEQGDSAMYLCASSLYTGGGYEQYFGPGTRLTVT.

The chain uses TRBV7-6 and TRBJ2-1; tentative D call: TRBD2 (6 bases). The ends were cut back, 4 bases at V and 7 bases at J, with 11 bases in the middle. The CDR3 runs 13 residues. Germline loops: CDR1 SGHVS, CDR2 FNYEAQ. This CDR3 reads CASSSVGTNEQFF. DNA of the CDR3: TGTGCCAGCAGCTCAGTAGGGACTAATGAGCAGTTCTTC.

This sequence joins TRBV7-9 and TRBJ2-5; D is undetermined. Germline V gene data show CDR1 as SEHNR and CDR2 as FQNEAQ (reference sequence). Trimming removed 4 bases at V and 3 bases at J, with 12 bases between. There are 14 residues in the CDR3. This CDR3 reads CASSSSRAKETQYF. The CDR3 nucleotides are TGTGCCAGCAGCTCGTCGAGAGCCAAAGAGACCCAGTACTTC.

V usage is TRBV5-1 and J usage is TRBJ2-3, with D perhaps matching TRBD1 (6 bases). V dropped 0 bases and J dropped 1 base, with 9 bases sitting between them. CDR3 length equals 15 residues. Germline CDR1 reads SGHRS; CDR2 reads YFSETQ. In nucleotides, the CDR3 is TGCGCCAGCAGCTTGGTGGGGGCCGGCACAGATACGCAGTATTTT. As protein: CASSLVGAGTDTQYF.

This clone appeared a single time. This chain uses TRBV5-8 with TRBJ2-3; D is ambiguous. The V and J ends lost 4 bases and 4 bases respectively, with 13 bases between them. Germline V gives CDR1 SGHTS, CDR2 YDEGEE. The CDR3 sequence is 14 residues long. CDR3 sequence reads: CASSAVPMADTQYF. The DNA of the CDR3 is TGTGCCAGCAGCGCGGTCCCCATGGCAGATACGCAGTATTTT.

The J gene is TRBJ2-7, the V gene TRBV11-3; the D gene is possibly TRBD1 (6 bases). Germline CDR1 is SGHNT and CDR2 is YENEEA. Trimming pared 11 bases from V and 4 bases from J, leaving 15 bases between. This CDR3 spans 12 amino acids. The CDR3 bases are TGTGCCGCGACAGGTCGTTTATACGAGCAGTACTTC. This encodes CAATGRLYEQYF.

CDR3 DNA sequence: TGCGCCAGCAGCCTACCGGGACTAGCGGAAACTGATGAGCAGTTCTTC. This encodes CASSLPGLAETDEQFF. This sequence joins TRBV5-1 and TRBJ2-1; 11 bases are a match to TRBD2. The germline gives CDR1 SGHRS, CDR2 YFSETQ. The junction had 11 bases not matched to a gene; V was cut back by 4 bases and J by 8 bases. The CDR3 contains 16 residues.

The rearrangement links TRBV19 to TRBJ2-5; D may be TRBD2 (6 bases). Germline-derived CDR1 and CDR2 are LNHDA and SQIVND (reference sequence). Trimming left V 2 bases short and J 5 bases short, with 12 bases between. The CDR3 has 14 amino acids. In nucleotides, the CDR3 is TGTGCCAGTAGTATATGGGGACTCCAGGAGACCCAGTACTTC. It codes for CASSIWGLQETQYF.

CDR3: CASSAPGGQPQHF. The CDR3 bases are TGTGCCAGCAGTGCCCCCGGTGGCCAGCCCCAGCATTTT. The chain links TRBV28 to TRBJ1-5; D uncertain. V was pared by 5 bases and J by 7 bases, with 12 bases between. CDR1 and CDR2 from the germline V gene are MDHEN and SYDVKM. The CDR3 totals 13 residues.

The chain links TRBV7-9 to TRBJ2-5, with D maybe TRBD2 (5 bases). V lost 5 bases and J 7 bases, leaving 14 bases between the germline ends. The CDR3 loop spans 13 amino acids. Germline CDR1 and CDR2: SEHNR and FQNEAQ (reference sequence). The CDR3 nucleotides read TGTGCCAGCAGCAGTAACACGGGGTGGACCCAGTACTTC. Translating gives CASSSNTGWTQYF.

In its sample, this clone was seen once. The chain employs TRBV19 and TRBJ2-2, with 11 bases lining up with TRBD2. The CDR3 is 18 residues long. Germline V gene lookup returns CDR1 LNHDA and CDR2 SQIVND (reference sequence). The junction had 8 bases not matched to a gene; V was cut back by 3 bases and J by 2 bases. CDR3 DNA sequence: TGTGCCAGTAGTATCCTAGCGGGAGGAGTCCTCAACACCGGGGAGCTGTTTTTT. Its protein is CASSILAGGVLNTGELFF.

This chain connects TRBV27 to TRBJ2-5; D could derive from TRBD1 or TRBD2 (5 bases each). Germline CDR1 and CDR2: MNHEY and SMNVEV (reference sequence). This CDR3 is built from 13 residues. V was clipped by 4 bases and J by 7 bases, with 13 bases between them. CDR3 in amino acids: CASSSGPYWTQYF. CDR3 in DNA: TGTGCCAGCAGTTCGGGGCCATATTGGACCCAGTACTTC.

The chain employs TRBV2 and TRBJ1-1; D gene unclear. CDR1 and CDR2 from the germline V gene are SNHLY and FYNNEI. The CDR3 has 16 amino acids. Trimming took 3 bases from V and 6 from J, leaving 20 bases between them. CDR3 loop: CASSDSFSRVVSEAFF. CDR3 coding DNA: TGTGCCAGCAGTGACTCCTTTTCTCGGGTGGTGTCTGAAGCTTTCTTT.

The chain combines TRBV5-4 with TRBJ1-3, with D unclear. CDR3 length equals 15 residues. Between the trimmed V and J ends, which lost 0 bases and 0 bases, there was a span of 7 bases. The germline V gene encodes CDR1 SGHNT and CDR2 YYREEE (reference sequence). CDR3 DNA sequence: TGTGCCAGCAGCTTGGCGGCAGCCTCTGGAAACACCATATATTTT. Protein product: CASSLAAASGNTIYF.

This clone was seen once. This chain uses TRBV7-9 with TRBJ2-1; 7 bases match TRBD2. The V and J ends lost 1 base and 3 bases, in that order; junction bases with no gene match: 9. The CDR3 covers 17 residues. Germline CDR1 SEHNR, CDR2 FQNEAQ (reference sequence). CDR3 residues: CASSLGGGPAIYNEQFF. CDR3 bases: TGTGCCAGCAGCTTAGGGGGAGGGCCCGCTATCTACAATGAGCAGTTCTTC.

The chain is built from TRBV2 and TRBJ1-1; possible D gene TRBD1, 5 bases. Germline CDR1 reads SNHLY; CDR2 reads FYNNEI. With 5 bases removed from V and 3 bases from J, the gap between germline ends came to 13 bases. This CDR3 has 14 amino acids. CDR3 nucleotides: TGTGCCAGCAGTATTCAGGGTGTGGACACTGAAGCTTTCTTT. Translated, it gives CASSIQGVDTEAFF. The complete variable domain, with remaining parts taken from reference TRBV2 and TRBJ1-1, reads EPEVTQTPSHQVTQMGQEVILRCVPISNHLYFYWYRQILGQKVEFLVSFYNNEISEKSEIFDDQFSVERPDGSNFTLKIRSTKLEDSAMYFCASSIQGVDTEAFFGQGTRLTVV.

This chain joins TRBV6-5 and TRBJ2-7, with 8 bases fitting TRBD1. This CDR3 has 14 amino acids. The germline V gene has CDR1 MNHEY and CDR2 SVGAGI. V was clipped by 6 bases and J by 2 bases; unmatched bases: 6. The CDR3 loop is CASRDRDRTYEQYF. In DNA, the CDR3 is TGTGCCAGCAGGGACAGGGACCGGACCTACGAGCAGTACTTC.

The rearrangement links TRBV30 to TRBJ1-4; 7 nucleotides align to TRBD1. CDR3 size: 15 residues. CDR1 GTSNPN and CDR2 SVGIG come from the germline V gene (reference sequence). V gave up 2 bases and J gave up 6 bases; unmatched junction bases: 9. CDR3 nucleotide sequence: TGTGCCTGGAGTTTCGGAGTGACAGGGTATGAAAAACTGTTTTTT. This encodes CAWSFGVTGYEKLFF. The full variable domain, rest sourced from reference TRBV30 and TRBJ1-4, is SQTIHQWPATLVQPVGSPLSLECTVEGTSNPNLYWYRQAAGRGLQLLFYSVGIGQISSEVPQNLSASRPQDRQFILSSKKLLLSDSGFYLCAWSFGVTGYEKLFFGSGTQLSVL.

The CDR3 reads CASGLEGHGELFF. For the CDR3, the DNA is TGTGCCAGCGGATTGGAGGGGCACGGGGAGCTGTTTTTT. This chain connects TRBV11-2 to TRBJ2-2; possibly TRBD2 for D (6 bases). V was trimmed by 8 bases and J by 7 bases, leaving 14 bases between them. This CDR3 contains 13 residues. Germline loops: CDR1 SGHAT, CDR2 FQNNGV.

The chain is built from TRBV7-6 and TRBJ2-1; possible D gene TRBD1, 5 bases. V was shortened by 5 bases and J by 6 bases, with 11 bases between the two germline ends. CDR1 and CDR2 (germline): SGHVS, FNYEAQ. This CDR3 region has 13 residues. CDR3 DNA: TGTGCCAGCAGCCCCATAAGGGGCAATGAGCAGTTCTTC. Translated, it gives CASSPIRGNEQFF.

This chain connects TRBV7-9 to TRBJ2-1; 10 nucleotides align to TRBD2. The CDR3 runs 14 residues. With V trimmed by 4 bases and J by 7 bases, 4 bases remained unmatched. Germline V CDR1 and CDR2: SEHNR, FQNEAQ (reference sequence). DNA for the CDR3: TGTGCCAGCAGCTACACTAGCGGGGTTAATGAGCAGTTCTTC. This encodes CASSYTSGVNEQFF.

The chain links TRBV9 to TRBJ2-7; TRBD2 might be the D (5 bases). The CDR3 length is 14 residues. V gave up 0 bases and J gave up 5 bases, with 12 bases separating them. In germline, CDR1 is SGDLS, CDR2 YYNGEE. This chain's CDR3 is CASSVAAGLDEQYF. DNA of the CDR3: TGTGCCAGCAGCGTAGCGGCGGGTTTGGACGAGCAGTACTTC. The variable domain in full, with the rest retrieved from reference TRBV9 and TRBJ2-7, is DSGVTQTPKHLITATGQRVTLRCSPRSGDLSVYWYQQSLDQGLQFLIQYYNGEERAKGNILERFSAQQFPDLHSELNLSSLELGDSALYFCASSVAAGLDEQYFGPGTRLTVT.

This clone appeared once. The chain recombines TRBV5-1 with TRBJ2-1; D remains ambiguous. The length of the CDR3 is 15 residues. The germline V gene has CDR1 SGHRS and CDR2 YFSETQ. V lost 6 bases to trimming and J lost 0 bases, with 13 bases between them. The chain's CDR3 is CASTRQSSSYNEQFF. Written as DNA, the CDR3 is TGCGCCAGCACCCGGCAGTCCAGCTCCTACAATGAGCAGTTCTTC.

V usage is TRBV9 and J usage is TRBJ1-2, with 7 bases fitting TRBD1. Per the germline V gene, CDR1 is SGDLS and CDR2 is YYNGEE. The junction had 12 bases not matched to a gene; V was cut back by 4 bases and J by 6 bases. The CDR3 loop spans 15 amino acids. This chain's CDR3 is CASSLREGQSDGYTF. The CDR3 nucleotides are TGTGCCAGCAGCCTCCGAGAGGGACAGTCGGATGGCTACACCTTC. The entire variable domain, with the rest obtained from reference TRBV9 and TRBJ1-2, is as follows: DSGVTQTPKHLITATGQRVTLRCSPRSGDLSVYWYQQSLDQGLQFLIQYYNGEERAKGNILERFSAQQFPDLHSELNLSSLELGDSALYFCASSLREGQSDGYTFGSGTRLTVV.

V usage is TRBV10-3 and J usage is TRBJ1-2; D not resolved. V lost 7 bases and J lost 8, with 11 bases in between. CDR1 and CDR2 (germline): ENHRY, SYGVKD. This CDR3 has 11 amino acids. The CDR3 bases are TGTGCCATCACCTCCGAAAGGGGCTACACCTTC. Translation: CAITSERGYTF.

V and J are TRBV4-1 and TRBJ2-3; tentatively, D is TRBD1 (6 bases). The CDR3 runs 17 residues. V was trimmed by 3 bases and J by 2 bases, leaving 18 bases between them. CDR1 is MGHRA and CDR2 is YSYEKL in the germline V gene. CDR3 protein: CASSQIPDRISTDTQYF. The CDR3 region has the DNA TGCGCCAGCAGCCAGATCCCGGACAGAATCTCCACAGATACGCAGTATTTT.

The chain is built from TRBV2 and TRBJ2-3; 10 bases fit TRBD2. The CDR3 length is 19 residues. V shed 8 bases and J 2 bases; nucleotides not matched to a gene: 19. Germline V gene sequence: CDR1 SNHLY, CDR2 FYNNEI. The CDR3 reads CASGTLLAGPSLFTDTQYF. The CDR3 DNA sequence: TGTGCCAGCGGCACCTTACTAGCGGGACCTTCTCTATTCACAGATACGCAGTATTTT. The complete variable domain, with remaining parts taken from reference TRBV2 and TRBJ2-3, reads EPEVTQTPSHQVTQMGQEVILRCVPISNHLYFYWYRQILGQKVEFLVSFYNNEISEKSEIFDDQFSVERPDGSNFTLKIRSTKLEDSAMYFCASGTLLAGPSLFTDTQYFGPGTRLTVL.

The V call is TRBV30, the J call TRBJ2-2; 7 bases match TRBD2. This CDR3 region has 16 residues. The V gene's germline CDR1 is GTSNPN and CDR2 SVGIG (reference sequence). V gave up 0 bases and J gave up 1 base; unmatched junction bases: 5. CDR3 sequence: CAWSVLSGMNTGELFF. CDR3 coding DNA: TGTGCCTGGAGTGTTTTAAGCGGGATGAACACCGGGGAGCTGTTTTTT. Drawing the rest from reference TRBV30 and TRBJ2-2, the complete variable domain is SQTIHQWPATLVQPVGSPLSLECTVEGTSNPNLYWYRQAAGRGLQLLFYSVGIGQISSEVPQNLSASRPQDRQFILSSKKLLLSDSGFYLCAWSVLSGMNTGELFFGEGSRLTVL.

V usage is TRBV5-1 and J usage is TRBJ2-2, with D unclear. The V and J ends lost 7 bases and 0 bases respectively, with 7 bases between them. The CDR3 consists of 13 residues. Germline V CDR1 and CDR2: SGHRS, YFSETQ. The CDR3 here is CASAIANTGELFF. The CDR3 coding sequence is TGCGCCAGCGCAATCGCGAACACCGGGGAGCTGTTTTTT.

Here the CDR3 reads CASSLAGANYGYTF. The CDR3 region has the DNA TGTGCCAGCAGCTTAGCGGGGGCTAACTATGGCTACACCTTC. The V call is TRBV7-8, the J call TRBJ1-2; possibly TRBD1 for D (5 bases). The CDR3 runs to 14 residues. V was pared by 0 bases and J by 0 bases, with 5 bases between. Germline CDR1 SGHVS, CDR2 FQNEAQ.